This TCR beta chain was retrieved from a study of early T cells in non-severe SARS-CoV-2 infection. At the level of the study: Whole-blood bulk RNA, unsorted, was sequenced, and chains were unpaired. Findings and limits, study-wide: The matching step, a VDJdb search, favored anti-spike CD8 responses and missed private and CD4 specificities.

In the library, individual cDNA molecules carried attached unique molecular identifiers. TCRdb reanalysed the 5' RACE reads using MiXCR and keeps one entry per CDR3 protein. The repertoire holds 45,000 to 55,000 distinct CDR3 sequences, with around a tenth as singletons. A note on this clonotype: Its antigen is currently unknown.

The germline V and J ends were trimmed by 4 bases and 2 bases, with 9 bases remaining between them. The CDR3 has 13 residues. CDR1 is LGHDT, CDR2 YNNKEL, per germline (reference sequence). The clonotype comes from an adult who was a healthcare worker with PCR-confirmed SARS-CoV-2 infection or an uninfected control (not recorded which). The sample comprised whole blood. The chain is built from TRBV3-1 and TRBJ2-7, with D perhaps TRBD1 or TRBD2 (5 bases each). The CDR3 bases are TGTGCCAGCAGCCCCCGGGACGCCTACGAGCAGTACTTC. Encoded protein: CASSPRDAYEQYF.